This entry lists 15 T cell receptor beta chains sequenced from one sample in a study of blood T cell repertoires in COVID-19. Assay: immunoSEQ multiplex PCR; the TCRdb copy retains only in-frame clones and omits some. The data contain approximately 290,000 clones, almost 90% of them singletons. Sequencing was performed on PBMCs or T cells enriched from blood (not recorded which). These receptors were collected from a woman aged 18-30 years with acute COVID-19.

Turning to this clone: This specimen includes other DNA sequences encoding the same CDR3. The V and J genes are TRBV28 and TRBJ1-2; no firm D call. The CDR3 sequence is 12 residues long. Germline V CDR1 and CDR2: MDHEN, SYDVKM. The V end lost 2 bases, the J end lost 3 bases, and 4 bases lay between the germline ends. The CDR3 spells CASSLRDYGYTF. DNA for the CDR3: TGTGCCAGCAGTTTACGTGACTATGGCTACACCTTC.

The gene calls are TRBV10-2 and TRBJ1-3; a possible D gene is TRBD1 (6 bases). The CDR3 is made up of 15 amino acids. Germline lookup yields CDR1 WSHSY and CDR2 SAAADI. The V end lost 5 bases, the J end lost 0 bases, and 11 bases lay between the germline ends. The DNA of the CDR3 is TGCGCCAGCAGTTTACAGGGCACCTCTGGAAACACCATATATTTT. It codes for CASSLQGTSGNTIYF.

The gene calls are TRBV19 and TRBJ1-6, with D perhaps TRBD1 (5 bases). V was clipped by 2 bases and J by 8 bases, with 7 bases between them. Per germline, CDR1 LNHDA and CDR2 SQIVND (reference sequence). CDR3 size: 13 residues. The CDR3 spells CASSILTDSPLHF. The CDR3 coding sequence is TGTGCCAGTAGTATACTGACAGATTCACCCCTCCACTTT.

The chain links TRBV6-6 to TRBJ1-1; possibly TRBD1 for D (6 bases). CDR1 MNHNY and CDR2 SVGAGI come from the germline V gene (reference sequence). This CDR3 is 14 amino acids long. The V end was cut by 7 bases, the J end by 5 bases, with 17 bases between. In DNA, the CDR3 is TGTGCCAGCACCTTAACAGGGACGGAAACTGAAGCTTTCTTT. It is translated as CASTLTGTETEAFF.

V usage is TRBV28 and J usage is TRBJ2-5; weak D call: TRBD2 (6 bases). V was trimmed by 3 bases and J by 7 bases, leaving 21 bases between them. CDR1 and CDR2 (germline): MDHEN, SYDVKM. The length of the CDR3 is 16 residues. DNA for the CDR3: TGTGCCAGCAGTTTGGGCGGAAGGTTGGGGGGAAGGACCCAGTACTTC. It codes for CASSLGGRLGGRTQYF.

V usage is TRBV6-5 and J usage is TRBJ2-1, with D possibly being TRBD1 (6 bases). The length of the CDR3 is 13 residues. Germline loops: CDR1 MNHEY, CDR2 SVGAGI. V was trimmed by 2 bases and J by 5 bases, leaving 7 bases between them. In nucleotides, the CDR3 is TGTGCCAGCAGTTACCGGGACAACAATGAGCAGTTCTTC. It codes for CASSYRDNNEQFF.

The chain employs TRBV27 and TRBJ1-1, with a possible D match to TRBD1 (5 bases). Germline V gene sequence: CDR1 MNHEY, CDR2 SMNVEV (reference sequence). V gave up 5 bases and J gave up 1 base, with 17 bases separating them. The CDR3 spans 16 residues. The CDR3 coding sequence is TGTGCCAGCAGTCGGACCATCAGGGTGGGGAACACTGAAGCTTTCTTT. Translated: CASSRTIRVGNTEAFF.

V gene TRBV28 combines with J gene TRBJ1-5; tentative D call: TRBD1 (6 bases). Germline CDR1 reads MDHEN; CDR2 reads SYDVKM. This CDR3 is built from 20 residues. V was clipped by 3 bases and J by 0 bases, with 24 bases between them. Here the CDR3 DNA reads TGTGCCAGCAGTTTCCTCCCCGGGGGGCGGGGAAGGTATAGCAATCAGCCCCAGCATTTT. This translates into CASSFLPGGRGRYSNQPQHF.

The rearrangement joins TRBV19 to TRBJ1-2, with D unresolved. Trimming took off 3 bases at V and 4 bases at J, with 12 bases between the two ends. CDR3 length: 14 amino acids. The germline gives CDR1 LNHDA, CDR2 SQIVND (reference sequence). The chain's CDR3 is CASSILGFVYGYTF. The CDR3 DNA reads as TGTGCCAGTAGTATTCTCGGGTTCGTCTATGGCTACACCTTC.

This chain links TRBV6-5 with TRBJ2-2; 8 nucleotides line up with TRBD2. The germline V gene encodes CDR1 MNHEY and CDR2 SVGAGI. The CDR3 length is 15 residues. J was trimmed by 3 bases and V by 8 bases; bases with no gene match: 8. CDR3 DNA: TGTGCCAGCGATGGGACTAGAGGCTACACCGGGGAGCTGTTTTTT. Protein product: CASDGTRGYTGELFF.

The chain joins TRBV10-3 to TRBJ2-2; 10 positions agree with TRBD2. The germline V gene encodes CDR1 ENHRY and CDR2 SYGVKD. CDR3 length equals 17 residues. J was trimmed by 2 bases and V by 3 bases; bases with no gene match: 6. CDR3 in amino acids: CAISDGTSEGNTGELFF. CDR3 nucleotides: TGTGCCATCAGTGACGGGACTAGCGAGGGAAACACCGGGGAGCTGTTTTTT.

This chain joins TRBV5-6 and TRBJ2-4; D is unresolved. V lost 1 base, J lost 1 base, and 6 bases lay in between. This CDR3 is 14 amino acids long. CDR1 SGHDT and CDR2 YYEEEE come from the germline V gene. Here the CDR3 reads CASSLSGAKNIQYF. The CDR3 bases are TGTGCCAGCAGCTTGTCCGGGGCCAAAAACATTCAGTACTTC.

In this sample, this clone turned up a few times. The chain combines TRBV6-6 with TRBJ1-5; tentatively, D is TRBD1 (6 bases). The germline CDR1 and CDR2 sequences are MNHNY and SVGAGI (reference sequence). V gave up 5 bases and J gave up 5 bases, with 10 bases separating them. CDR3 size: 13 residues. CDR3 residues: CASSTQGYQPQHF. CDR3 coding DNA: TGTGCCAGCAGTACCCAGGGGTATCAGCCCCAGCATTTT.

The gene calls are TRBV19 and TRBJ2-7, with D maybe TRBD1 (6 bases). The length of the CDR3 is 15 residues. From germline, CDR1 is LNHDA and CDR2 SQIVND (reference sequence). With 0 bases removed from V and 3 bases from J, the gap between germline ends came to 12 bases. The CDR3 region is CASSIDMSDSYEQYF. CDR3 coding DNA: TGTGCCAGTAGTATAGATATGTCGGACAGCTACGAGCAGTACTTC.

The chain couples TRBV28 to TRBJ1-2; 7 bases fit TRBD1. There are 15 residues in the CDR3. After removal of 3 bases from V and 8 bases from J, the junction contained 12 bases not matched to a gene. Germline values: CDR1 MDHEN, CDR2 SYDVKM. The CDR3 loop reads CASSFEGGESRGYTF. CDR3 sequence (DNA): TGTGCCAGCAGTTTCGAAGGGGGCGAGTCTCGGGGCTACACCTTC.